This T cell receptor (beta chain) was captured in a study of cytomegalovirus exposure and HLA in healthy donors (dated by TCRdb to about 2017). Study-level background: According to an earlier analysis of a few hundred of the donors, about 179 million T cells yielded roughly 110 million unique TCR beta sequences and about 280 Gb of sequence data. An early release that covered about 600 HLA-typed donors contained about 300 gigabases of sequencing data and tens of millions of unique TCR sequences. Of the roughly 390 genotyped donors, over 80% were placed in the genetic ancestry cluster associated with self-reported Caucasian donors. The study aimed to test whether cataloging public T cell receptors could reveal signatures of past pathogen exposure. Using immunosequencing, the study profiled T cell repertoires from 550 to 750 subjects and related those repertoires to cytomegalovirus serostatus. A separate validation cohort of more than 100 different subjects was used in addition to the roughly 640-subject first cohort. High-throughput TCR immunosequencing, statistical association of individual TCRs with disease status, and machine learning were combined to predict cytomegalovirus infection status. To study patterns of TCR occurrence, a later analysis re-analyzed previously published TCR beta repertoires from hundreds of donors and added high-resolution HLA genotyping. The later analysis used no new phenotypic data to find candidate immune exposures, relying instead on TCR beta sequences and their occurrence across donors. To decide whether each TCR beta V gene segment behaved as functional or pseudogenic, an earlier analysis of some 570 of the donors relied on high-throughput TCR beta sequencing. Donor age, sex, ethnicity and CMV serostatus were compiled alongside the repertoire data. A later genetic analysis took genome-wide SNP genotypes for about 55% of the 666 donors and used that subset as a discovery cohort. Every discovery cohort repertoire had been produced on one sequencing platform. Both class I and class II loci were covered by HLA typing, at four-digit resolution. Typing coverage differed by locus: A, B, C, DRB1 and DQB1 were typed in roughly 620-630 donors, DQA1 in about 510, DPA1 in 600 to 610, and DPB1 in just under 490. About five DR-DQ haplotypes were handled as single units for association and clustering, since linkage in the cohort was strong. On average, roughly 240,000 unique TCR beta nucleotide sequences were sequenced per donor among 398 genotyped donors of the cohort, with approximately 18% of those sequences being non-productive.

Library method: the immunoSEQ multiplex PCR assay. For the multiplex PCR, a mixture combining 60 forward primers for TCR Vbeta segments and 13 reverse primers for TCR Jbeta segments was used. The CDR3 region of rearranged TCR beta genes was amplified from genomic DNA with a multiplex PCR assay. Amplified TCR beta libraries were sequenced as 87-base-pair reads on the Illumina HiSeq System. On the authors' methods: Across the roughly 640 repertoires, a later analysis counted tens of millions of unique TCR beta chains, roughly 11 million of which were shared by at least two donors. Raw reads were error-corrected and collapsed into unique sequences with a nearest-neighbor algorithm that merged closely related sequences to remove PCR and sequencing errors. Alignment of CDR3 sequences to IMGT reference sequences was used to assign V, D and J gene segments. For a sequence to be retained, a match of at least six nucleotides to both a V gene segment and a J gene segment was required. Rearrangements were classified as productive when the CDR3 lacked stop codons and remained in frame with V and J, and all other rearrangements were classified as non-productive. CDR3 was defined according to IMGT convention as the region running from the second conserved V-encoded cysteine to the conserved J-encoded phenylalanine. Sequences without an unambiguous match to a single V gene segment were excluded from the earlier analysis of about 600 of the donors. An earlier analysis of fewer than 650 of the donors classified V segments as functional when productive rearrangements were above 56.7% and as segregating when the standard deviation between donors was above 5%. A statistical classification framework was built for diagnosing cytomegalovirus status from the catalog of TCR beta chain sequences. V and J gene assignment, in a later analysis, came from comparing TCR nucleotide sequences with IMGT/GENE-DB human TR gene sequences. Using the TCRdist pipeline, a later analysis assigned CDR3 sequences along with most-parsimonious VDJ recombination scenarios. In a later analysis, each TCR beta chain was defined by its CDR3 amino acid sequence together with its V-gene family, and reads lacking a unique V-gene family were excluded. As a way to deal with suspected cross-contamination and a sequencing artifact, a later analysis dropped hundreds of nucleotide sequences that were highly shared and had low generation probability. For each public chain, a later analysis derived a clonal expansion index from normalized ranks of inferred template counts within each repertoire. Generation probabilities in a later analysis came from a VDJ recombination model fitted to out-of-frame rearrangements, and those results were checked against IGoR. A later analysis scored TCR-TCR, TCR-HLA and TCR-CMV co-occurrence with hypergeometric tests, applying a repertoire-size bias correction to TCR pairs. A later analysis estimated false discovery rates by permuting HLA or CMV assignments 20 times. In a later analysis, co-occurring TCRs were grouped using DBSCAN, and TCRdist sequence similarity was added for clustering within HLA-allele-positive subsets. For co-occurrence clustering, repertoires with fewer than 30,000 or more than 120,000 public chains were excluded, along with five or six repertoires with anomalous nucleotide sharing. Drawn from immuneACCESS, this table holds only the in-frame rearrangements with V and J called that TCRdb kept. Clones are partly lost; checked studies trace under half to an unresolved V gene and leave the rest unexplained. D and trimming come from the DNA, and the V and J calls and clone size come from that table. This sample gives 150,000 or so clones in total; about 75% of them show up just once. Approximately 2.4% of the sample is taken by the ten largest.

The cysteine opens and the phenylalanine closes a CDR3 of 20 amino acids. Left in the record is the CDR3 DNA by itself, 60 bases read in frame from the first base. From a lookup of the germline V gene, CDR1 and CDR2 are KGHSH and LQKENI. Trimming takes 3 bases off V and 1 base off J; junction bases not matched to a gene: 17. In total, over 600 healthy bone marrow donors made up the cohort. All cohort members were sampled while nominally healthy, although unrecorded immune exposures were likely present. The donor was CMV seronegative and was included in the group of 352 seronegative cohort members. A peripheral blood sample was collected from each donor, and TCR beta sequencing was performed on peripheral blood mononuclear cells. The Qiagen DNeasy Blood Extraction Kit was used to extract genomic DNA from the blood cell samples. As for this clone: Its recognized antigen is unknown. Base-call qualities are not available, and no considerably larger clone is one nucleotide away.

Beyond this particular receptor, the publication reports: Correlated functional status among segregating V segments might reflect linkage disequilibrium, but an unknown experimental factor could not be ruled out. A later analysis reported that several top co-occurrence clusters appeared linked to parvovirus B19, influenza, CMV and Epstein-Barr virus. The sequencing pipeline was judged likely to have produced a cluster of highly shared sequence variants as a technical artifact. In this cohort, only TCR beta chains were sequenced, and detectable features were limited by the absence of alpha or paired-chain data. Strong co-occurrence of HLA alleles, especially DR and DQ, made assigning TCR associations to individual alleles difficult. According to the authors, the approach could potentially be generalized to other disease states and immunological phenotypes. According to a later analysis, TCR association rates differed among HLA loci, with DRB1 alleles showing the most associated TCRs and HLA-C alleles showing the fewest. Compared with the approximately 600-donor mean, donors in an Asian-associated ancestry cluster had fewer N-insertions in productive TCRs, according to a later genetic analysis. A later analysis found that most CMV-associated TCR beta chains appeared HLA-restricted, with HLA associations seemingly driven largely by CMV exposure. Across donors, most TCR sequences were observed very rarely, whereas some public TCRs were present in many individuals. An earlier analysis of around 600 of the donors showed that most TCR beta V segments appeared in productive rearrangements either about 90% or about 30% of the time, which broadly matched IMGT annotations. An association between a missense DCLRE1C variant and V-gene and J-gene trimming of TCR beta chains was found in a later genetic analysis and replicated in an independent cohort. Three of the identified cytomegalovirus-associated TCR beta chains were confirmed in vitro to be specific for cytomegalovirus antigens. Immune exposure information for the cohort was limited to CMV serostatus. In a later analysis, HLA-associated TCR beta chains were found to be more clonally expanded and to have lower generation probabilities than equally common non-associated chains. Presence/absence analyses assumed roughly uniform sequencing depth across donors, an assumption that may not hold. Some IMGT-functional V segments, including TRBV6-2 and TRBV6-3, could not be distinguished by the 87-base-pair reads and were therefore excluded. Cytomegalovirus status was reported to be diagnosed by the classifier with high specificity and sensitivity in both the original and validation cohorts. A further reported finding was that TCR beta sequences accurately predicted the HLA-A and HLA-B alleles for most subjects in the first cohort. HLA typing was unavailable for some donors at each locus, so association tests used only the typed subset. The study gave a list of more than 150 TCR beta chains associated with cytomegalovirus. Because counts were too low, some 17 rarely observed V segments, including chromosome 9 orphons, were excluded from the earlier analysis of 587 of the donors. At a false discovery rate of 0.05, a later analysis linked about 16,000 TCR beta sequences to specific HLA alleles.

Recombination linked TRBV18 to TRBJ2-3, with 9 bases aligning to TRBD2. Sequencing was done on a sample of PBMCs. This clonotype was obtained from a female donor in good health and CMV-seronegative. The CDR3 region: CASSPSEGASGTVRTDTQYF. Read as DNA, the sequence is TGTGCCAGCTCACCCTCCGAGGGGGCTAGCGGGACCGTGCGCACAGATACGCAGTATTTT.